These 27 T cell receptor beta chains were sequenced from one sample in a study of shared clonotypes between healthy human individuals. Some clones are missing from TCRdb's copy, which holds only in-frame ones; the method was immunoSEQ multiplex PCR. The sample holds approximately 350,000 clones, 96% seen once. Specimen: memory CD8+ T cells sorted from blood. Indicated subset: CD45RO+ cells pooled with CCR7-negative TemRA cells. Source of these receptors: a man aged 25 to 45 in good health.

V and J are TRBV9 and TRBJ2-7; D possibly corresponds to TRBD2 (7 bases). Germline lookup yields CDR1 SGDLS and CDR2 YYNGEE. The CDR3 runs to 16 residues. The V gene lost 4 bases and the J gene lost 3 bases, with 20 bases spanning the gap. The chain's CDR3 is CASSQSSGGVFYEQYF. The CDR3, as DNA: TGTGCCAGCAGCCAATCCTCGGGGGGCGTTTTCTACGAGCAGTACTTC.

This chain links TRBV6-5 with TRBJ2-7; D might be TRBD2 (5 bases). The germline CDR1 and CDR2 sequences are MNHEY and SVGAGI. This CDR3 region has 15 residues. Trimming took 0 bases from V and 0 from J, leaving 9 bases between them. The CDR3 nucleotides are TGTGCCAGCAGTTACTCGTGGACTGACTCCTACGAGCAGTACTTC. Translating it yields CASSYSWTDSYEQYF.

The rearrangement links TRBV10-2 to TRBJ2-7, with TRBD2 matching over 10 bases. V was pared by 6 bases and J by 0 bases, with 2 bases of the junction left unmatched. The CDR3 spans 14 residues. The germline gives CDR1 WSHSY, CDR2 SAAADI. The CDR3 DNA sequence: TGCGCCAGCAGGAGCGGGAGGGCCTCCTACGAGCAGTACTTC. The encoded protein is CASRSGRASYEQYF.

This clone was observed a single time. CDR3 DNA sequence: TGTGCCAGCAGAAAGGGGGACCTTTCAGGAAACACCATATATTTT. Protein sequence: CASRKGDLSGNTIYF. This chain connects TRBV2 to TRBJ1-3, with D possibly matching TRBD1 (6 bases). V lost 6 bases and J lost 4, with 16 bases in between. The germline CDR1 and CDR2 sequences are SNHLY and FYNNEI. The CDR3 is 15 amino acids.

This sequence joins TRBV10-3 and TRBJ1-1; D is ambiguous. Germline-derived CDR1 and CDR2 are ENHRY and SYGVKD. The CDR3 spans 13 residues. V lost 3 bases and J 1 base, leaving 6 bases between the germline ends. CDR3 bases: TGTGCCATCAGTGAATCAACGAACACTGAAGCTTTCTTT. The encoded protein is CAISESTNTEAFF.

The rearrangement joins TRBV18 to TRBJ2-7, with unresolved D. There are 15 residues in the CDR3. The V gene's germline CDR1 is KGHSH and CDR2 LQKENI. Trimming pared 3 bases from V and 0 bases from J, leaving 12 bases between. CDR3 DNA sequence: TGTGCCAGCTCACCCCCCCCACAGACCTCCTACGAGCAGTACTTC. Its protein is CASSPPPQTSYEQYF.

This chain joins TRBV27 and TRBJ1-5, with 7 bases aligning to TRBD1. This CDR3 comprises 13 residues. V lost 3 bases, J lost 7 bases, and 3 bases stayed unmatched. Germline V gives CDR1 MNHEY, CDR2 SMNVEV (reference sequence). The CDR3 spells CASSFRGRQPQHF. CDR3 sequence (DNA): TGTGCCAGCAGTTTCAGGGGGAGGCAGCCCCAGCATTTT.

The chain links TRBV29-1 to TRBJ2-2; TRBD1 matches at 8 bases. This CDR3 has 14 residues. The junction had 9 bases not matched to a gene; V was cut back by 6 bases and J by 6 bases. Germline values: CDR1 SQVTM, CDR2 ANQGSEA. CDR3 amino acids: CSVEGQEVAGELFF. The DNA for the CDR3 is TGCAGCGTGGAGGGACAGGAGGTCGCCGGGGAGCTGTTTTTT.

The V and J genes are TRBV6-1 and TRBJ2-2; D not certain. V lost 0 bases and J lost 7, with 9 bases in between. The germline V gene encodes CDR1 MNHNS and CDR2 SASEGT. The CDR3 has 14 residues. As DNA, the CDR3 is TGTGCCAGCAGTGAAGCACGGGCAGGCGGGGAGCTGTTTTTT. Translating it yields CASSEARAGGELFF.

This chain uses TRBV6-5 with TRBJ2-5, with 9 positions matching TRBD2. The CDR3 loop spans 13 amino acids. Germline V gene data show CDR1 as MNHEY and CDR2 as SVGAGI. V gave up 8 bases and J gave up 4 bases; unmatched junction bases: 5. The CDR3 loop reads CASGRGLAETQYF. The CDR3 nucleotides read TGTGCCAGCGGGAGGGGACTAGCAGAGACCCAGTACTTC.

V and J are TRBV20-1 and TRBJ2-7; weak D call: TRBD2 (7 bases). There are 11 residues in the CDR3. Per the germline V gene, CDR1 is DFQATT and CDR2 is SNEGSKA (reference sequence). Trimming pared 6 bases from V and 5 bases from J, leaving 11 bases between. The CDR3, as DNA: TGCAGTGCCTCGCGGGGGCACGAGCAGTACTTC. The encoded protein is CSASRGHEQYF.

This clone was found once. The chain uses TRBV20-1 and TRBJ1-2, with D perhaps TRBD1 (5 bases). Germline assignment: CDR1 DFQATT and CDR2 SNEGSKA (reference sequence). The length of the CDR3 is 10 residues. CDR3 DNA: TGCGCCTCCGGGACGGGAGGCTACACCTTC. It is translated as CASGTGGYTF.

V gene TRBV5-1 combines with J gene TRBJ2-7; no firm D call. The CDR3 has 14 amino acids. Per germline, CDR1 SGHRS and CDR2 YFSETQ. V lost 0 bases and J lost 6, with 13 bases in between. The CDR3 DNA sequence: TGCGCCAGCAGCTTGGGGATCCCTACCGGCGAGCAGTACTTC. It codes for CASSLGIPTGEQYF.

V gene TRBV4-1 combines with J gene TRBJ2-1; D possibly corresponds to TRBD2 (6 bases). V lost 5 bases and J lost 7, with 15 bases in between. CDR1 is MGHRA and CDR2 is YSYEKL in the germline V gene. This CDR3 region has 14 residues. The CDR3 DNA reads TGCGCCAGCAGCTCCGGACTAACGGGAAATGAGCAGTTCTTC. Protein: CASSSGLTGNEQFF.

In this sample, this clone turned up once. The J gene is TRBJ2-7, the V gene TRBV5-4; D is undetermined. Germline CDR1 reads SGHNT; CDR2 reads YYREEE (reference sequence). V dropped 0 bases and J dropped 3 bases, with 16 bases sitting between them. This CDR3 has 16 amino acids. The CDR3: CASSLGTNLVNYEQYF. In DNA form, the CDR3 reads TGTGCCAGCAGCTTGGGAACTAATCTCGTAAACTACGAGCAGTACTTC.

The chain combines TRBV7-8 with TRBJ2-5; D unresolved. V lost 1 base and J lost 5, with 20 bases in between. Germline CDR1 reads SGHVS; CDR2 reads FQNEAQ. This CDR3 comprises 17 residues. CDR3 nucleotides: TGTGCCAGCAGCTTAGTGCGTTTCAGGCAGGCCCAGGAGACCCAGTACTTC. Its protein is CASSLVRFRQAQETQYF. Filled out from reference TRBV7-8 and TRBJ2-5, the complete variable domain reads GAGVSQSPRYKVAKRGQDVALRCDPISGHVSLFWYQQALGQGPEFLTYFQNEAQLDKSGLPSDRFFAERPEGSVSTLKIQRTQQEDSAVYLCASSLVRFRQAQETQYFGPGTRLLVL.

This chain connects TRBV9 to TRBJ2-2; D perhaps matches TRBD2 (5 bases). Germline V CDR1 and CDR2: SGDLS, YYNGEE. The V end lost 3 bases, the J end lost 0 bases, and 12 bases lay between the germline ends. The CDR3 is made up of 16 amino acids. The CDR3 sequence is CASSAHLASNTGELFF. The CDR3 DNA reads as TGTGCCAGCAGCGCCCACCTAGCCTCGAACACCGGGGAGCTGTTTTTT.

The V gene is TRBV28, the J gene TRBJ1-5, with D maybe TRBD1 (6 bases). The CDR3 sequence is 15 residues long. The ends were cut back, 2 bases at V and 6 bases at J, with 14 bases in the middle. Per germline, CDR1 MDHEN and CDR2 SYDVKM. CDR3 sequence reads: CASSLPQGSSQPQHF. The CDR3 DNA reads TGTGCCAGCAGTTTACCACAGGGTTCAAGTCAGCCCCAGCATTTT.

The V gene is TRBV15, the J gene TRBJ1-3; D is possibly TRBD1 (5 bases). V shed 0 bases and J shed 3 bases, with 12 bases lying between them. Germline values: CDR1 LNHNV, CDR2 YYDKDF (reference sequence). The CDR3 has 16 amino acids. The CDR3 region is CATSREGQGGGNTIYF. The DNA for the CDR3 is TGTGCCACCAGCAGAGAGGGCCAGGGAGGTGGAAACACCATATATTTT.

This clone was seen once. V gene TRBV28 combines with J gene TRBJ1-2, with D possibly matching TRBD1 (5 bases). Looked up from germline, CDR1 is MDHEN and CDR2 is SYDVKM. Trimming stripped 6 bases from V and 7 bases from J, with 18 bases between. The CDR3 has 14 residues. The CDR3 nucleotides read TGTGCCAGCAGCCGGATGGTGGGGGAGGGTGGCTACACCTTC. Encoded protein: CASSRMVGEGGYTF.

This chain joins TRBV6-5 and TRBJ2-7; 12 nucleotides line up with TRBD2. The CDR3 runs to 15 residues. V lost 4 bases and J lost 6; bases outside the gene matches: 7. CDR1 and CDR2 (germline): MNHEY, SVGAGI. CDR3 protein: CASSSSGRARSEQYF. The CDR3 region has the DNA TGTGCCAGCAGTTCTAGCGGGAGGGCCAGGAGCGAGCAGTACTTC.

The chain couples TRBV11-1 to TRBJ1-1, with D perhaps matching TRBD1 (5 bases). The CDR3 loop spans 13 amino acids. The ends were cut back, 4 bases at V and 6 bases at J, with 12 bases in the middle. Per germline, CDR1 SGHAT and CDR2 FQDESV (reference sequence). CDR3 sequence (DNA): TGTGCCAGCAGCTCGTTAGCGGGGGCTGAAGCTTTCTTT. Encoded protein: CASSSLAGAEAFF.

This rearrangement joins TRBV30 to TRBJ2-7; D unresolved. The V gene lost 3 bases and the J gene lost 2 bases, with 11 bases spanning the gap. The CDR3 spans 13 residues. Germline V gene data show CDR1 as GTSNPN and CDR2 as SVGIG (reference sequence). CDR3 sequence: CAWSLAVAYEQYF. For the CDR3, the DNA is TGTGCCTGGAGCCTTGCTGTGGCCTACGAGCAGTACTTC.

Only one count was recorded for this clone. The chain employs TRBV5-1 and TRBJ1-2, with D hard to call. This CDR3 spans 13 amino acids. V shed 4 bases and J shed 5 bases, with 12 bases lying between them. Germline V gene data show CDR1 as SGHRS and CDR2 as YFSETQ. DNA of the CDR3: TGCGCCAGCAGCGTGGGTGGCCTATATGGCTACACCTTC. Its translation is CASSVGGLYGYTF.

The chain is built from TRBV6-6 and TRBJ1-1; D is perhaps TRBD1 (5 bases). CDR3 length: 16 residues. Per the germline V gene, CDR1 is MNHNY and CDR2 is SVGAGI (reference sequence). V lost 2 bases and J 1 base, leaving 14 bases between the germline ends. The CDR3 loop reads CASSYPSSRGNTEAFF. The DNA of the CDR3 is TGTGCCAGCAGTTACCCATCCTCTAGGGGGAACACTGAAGCTTTCTTT.

This chain uses TRBV4-2 with TRBJ2-3, with D hard to call. CDR1 and CDR2 from the germline V gene are LGHNA and YNFKEQ. V lost 1 base, J lost 0 bases, and 11 bases lay in between. The CDR3 is made up of 16 amino acids. The CDR3 coding sequence is TGTGCCAGCAGCCAAGGCTGGACGGCTAGCACAGATACGCAGTATTTT. This encodes CASSQGWTASTDTQYF.

The CDR3 DNA reads as TGTGCCAGCAGTTTCCTCCAGGGGCGGGGTGAAAAACTGTTTTTT. This translates into CASSFLQGRGEKLFF. This sequence joins TRBV6-5 and TRBJ1-4, with a tentative D call TRBD1 (6 bases). There are 15 residues in the CDR3. Between the trimmed V and J ends, which lost 4 bases and 7 bases, there was a span of 16 bases. Germline loops: CDR1 MNHEY, CDR2 SVGAGI.